The present TCR beta chain was sequenced within a study of response to subunit inactivated influenza vaccine. General observations from the study: A suggestion made by the authors is that each seasonal influenza vaccination recruits few new T cells.

A few counts support this clonotype. Its antigen is currently unknown. TCRdb re-derived calls from the RT-PCR reads in MiXCR, one entry per CDR3 protein. This table has about 520,000 distinct CDR3 sequences, around 25% appearing once. Sequenced material: CD4+ T cells sorted from PBMCs, taken 5 days after vaccination. The receptor comes from a man in his fifties who received an inactivated influenza vaccine.

As DNA, the CDR3 is TGCAGTGCTAGAAGGCCCAATAGCGGGGGGCGCTCCTACGAGCAGTACTTC. Its translation is CSARRPNSGGRSYEQYF. The chain employs TRBV20-1 and TRBJ2-7; 10 nucleotides line up with TRBD2. The CDR3 runs 17 residues. V shed 2 bases and J 0 bases; nucleotides not matched to a gene: 10. Germline values: CDR1 DFQATT, CDR2 SNEGSKA (reference sequence).